This T cell receptor (beta chain) appears in the sequencing data of a study of T-cell reconstitution after alpha-beta-depleted transplantation in children. Study-level results: Roughly two months post-transplant, alpha-beta T cells reportedly originated from several hundred graft clones that had expanded. Elevated TCRbeta diversity at day 60 was traced, in some patients, to surviving recipient T cells and thymic progenitors.

The CDR3 extends over 14 amino acids. Trimming took off 1 base at V and 0 bases at J, with 8 bases between the two ends. Germline V gives CDR1 SGHRS, CDR2 YFSETQ. Molecular barcoding with unique molecular identifiers was used for the TCRbeta library. TCRdb re-analysed the PCR reads in MiXCR, keeping a single row per CDR3 protein. The data contain fewer than 450,000 distinct CDR3 sequences, around 15% of them singletons. In the case of this clonotype: Its matching antigen is unknown.

Sequences were derived from PBMCs, mostly from graft donor cells, sampled 360 days after TCRalphabeta/CD19-depleted stem cell transplant. V gene TRBV5-1 combines with J gene TRBJ2-7; no reliable D call. The clonotype was recovered from a male patient aged 2-9 years who had a stem cell transplant for acute lymphoblastic leukemia, so the T cells may come from the graft donor. This CDR3 reads CASSLSRDSYEQYF. In DNA, the CDR3 is TGCGCCAGCAGCTTGTCACGAGACTCCTACGAGCAGTACTTC.